Following are 16 T cell receptor beta chains from one sample sequenced in a study of CD8 T cells in ankylosing spondylitis. TCRdb fed the 5' RACE reads into MiXCR, producing one record per CDR3 protein. The sample records 350,000 or so distinct CDR3 sequences, 7.5% to 9% being singletons. Their antigens are not known. Study outcomes and limitations: For ankylosing spondylitis blood, a TCR beta motif of 7 or 8 highly homologous variants appeared characteristic.

What was sequenced was blood, either unsorted or a sorted T cell fraction (not recorded which). Receptors were obtained from a male donor with ankylosing spondylitis.

In this sample, this clonotype turned up a few times. The genes are TRBV27 and TRBJ1-4; D is undetermined. The CDR3 totals 16 residues. Germline V gives CDR1 MNHEY, CDR2 SMNVEV (reference sequence). V lost 0 bases and J lost 8, with 16 bases in between. The CDR3 here is CASSLSAYLRYEKLFF. For the CDR3, the DNA is TGTGCCAGCAGTTTATCGGCCTATTTGAGATACGAAAAACTGTTTTTT.

V gene TRBV5-1 combines with J gene TRBJ2-7, with D perhaps TRBD1 or TRBD2 (7 bases each). V lost 5 bases, J lost 7 bases, and 13 bases lay in between. The CDR3 has 12 amino acids. Germline values: CDR1 SGHRS, CDR2 YFSETQ. This CDR3 is CASSQGGGEQYF. CDR3 DNA sequence: TGCGCCAGCAGTCAGGGGGGAGGGGAGCAGTACTTC.

This clonotype was counted at least ten times. CDR3 sequence (DNA): TGTGCCAGCGCGGGAGGCCCTAGCACAGATACGCAGTATTTT. Amino acids: CASAGGPSTDTQYF. V gene TRBV28 combines with J gene TRBJ2-3; the match to TRBD2 covers 8 bases. Germline V CDR1 and CDR2: MDHEN, SYDVKM. CDR3 length equals 14 residues. Trimming took 8 bases from V and 0 from J; bases not matched to a gene: 4. Looking up the rest from reference TRBV28 and TRBJ2-3 gives the full variable domain: DVKVTQSSRYLVKRTGEKVFLECVQDMDHENMFWYRQDPGLGLRLIYFSYDVKMKEKGDIPEGYSVSREKKERFSLILESASTNQTSMYLCASAGGPSTDTQYFGPGTRLTVL.

This clonotype has only a few counts. The rearrangement links TRBV5-4 to TRBJ2-5; 13 nucleotides line up with TRBD2. Trimming cost V 3 bases and J 4 bases; bases outside gene matches: 9. This CDR3 region has 17 residues. CDR1 and CDR2 (germline): SGHNT, YYREEE (reference sequence). The CDR3: CASSSPLGLAGAETQYF. In DNA, the CDR3 is TGTGCCAGCAGCTCACCCTTAGGACTAGCGGGAGCAGAGACCCAGTACTTC.

This clonotype was detected a few times. V gene TRBV20-1 combines with J gene TRBJ2-7, with D perhaps being TRBD1 or TRBD2 (6 bases each). CDR1 and CDR2 from the germline V gene are DFQATT and SNEGSKA (reference sequence). The CDR3 runs to 13 residues. Deletions cut 5 bases from V and 2 bases from J, with 13 bases between. The CDR3 DNA sequence: TGCAGTGCTGGACCGGGGGCTACCTACGAGCAGTACTTC. Translation: CSAGPGATYEQYF.

There are a few counts of this clonotype. The chain recombines TRBV5-1 with TRBJ2-2, with 8 bases aligning to TRBD1. V shed 0 bases and J 6 bases; nucleotides not matched to a gene: 4. Per germline, CDR1 SGHRS and CDR2 YFSETQ. The CDR3 runs to 15 residues. CDR3 nucleotide sequence: TGCGCCAGCAGCTTGGACAGGGGGATAGCCGGGGAGCTGTTTTTT. Translated: CASSLDRGIAGELFF.

This sequence joins TRBV12-5 and TRBJ2-1, with a weak D call TRBD2 (6 bases). The CDR3 has 15 residues. V lost 6 bases to trimming and J lost 1 base, with 13 bases between them. Germline CDR1 is LGHNT and CDR2 is FRNRAP. The CDR3 coding sequence is TGTGCTAGTGGGGGGCCGGGACTTTCCTACAATGAGCAGTTCTTC. It specifies CASGGPGLSYNEQFF.

This clonotype came up a few times. The rearrangement joins TRBV5-1 to TRBJ2-3, with D maybe TRBD2 (5 bases). CDR1 SGHRS and CDR2 YFSETQ come from the germline V gene. V gave up 3 bases and J gave up 1 base, with 15 bases separating them. The CDR3 length is 16 residues. CDR3 in DNA: TGCGCCAGCAGCTCGTACGGAGGTGAGGGCACAGATACGCAGTATTTT. This codes for CASSSYGGEGTDTQYF.

There are a few counts of this clonotype. The rearrangement uses TRBV10-3 and TRBJ2-7, with a tentative D call TRBD2 (6 bases). Germline CDR1 is ENHRY and CDR2 is SYGVKD. The CDR3 runs to 13 residues. V lost 8 bases to trimming and J lost 0 bases, with 11 bases between them. CDR3 sequence: CAISRRDSYEQYF. The CDR3 DNA reads TGTGCCATCTCCAGGCGGGACTCCTACGAGCAGTACTTC.

CDR3 region: CASGSARPTGELFF. The CDR3 DNA sequence: TGTGCCAGCGGTAGCGCTAGGCCTACCGGGGAGCTGTTTTTT. The V and J genes are TRBV9 and TRBJ2-2; D is possibly TRBD2 (5 bases). The CDR3 length is 14 residues. Germline V CDR1 and CDR2: SGDLS, YYNGEE. Trimming took 7 bases from V and 5 from J, leaving 15 bases between them.

Many counts were recorded for this clonotype. The gene calls are TRBV12-3 or TRBV12-4 and TRBJ2-7; 12 bases align to TRBD2. The junction had 18 bases not matched to a gene; V was cut back by 4 bases and J by 2 bases. CDR3 length: 20 amino acids. The CDR3 loop reads CASSSGGMRLAGASPYEQYF. The CDR3 coding sequence is TGTGCCAGCAGTTCAGGGGGGATGAGACTAGCGGGAGCCTCTCCCTACGAGCAGTACTTC.

This clonotype was counted only a few times. The chain joins TRBV20-1 to TRBJ2-1; D is perhaps TRBD2 (7 bases). Trimming left V 2 bases short and J 4 bases short, with 18 bases between. Germline V CDR1 and CDR2: DFQATT, SNEGSKA (reference sequence). The CDR3 spans 16 residues. CDR3 nucleotide sequence: TGCAGTGCTAGAAACTGGGGGGGCGATTCGTACAATGAGCAGTTCTTC. Protein sequence: CSARNWGGDSYNEQFF.

The chain carries TRBV13 and TRBJ2-2, with 8 nucleotides matching TRBD1. V lost 5 bases and J lost 7; bases outside the gene matches: 9. In germline, CDR1 is PRHDT, CDR2 FYEKMQ (reference sequence). CDR3 length: 15 residues. This chain's CDR3 is CASSKTGVPGGELFF. As DNA, the CDR3 is TGTGCCAGCAGCAAGACAGGGGTCCCCGGCGGGGAGCTGTTTTTT.

The chain's CDR3 is CASSLRSPGAGYEQYF. CDR3 coding DNA: TGTGCCAGCTCACTACGCTCCCCTGGCGCGGGGTACGAGCAGTACTTC. The chain links TRBV18 to TRBJ2-7, with D possibly being TRBD2 (6 bases). The V and J ends lost 4 bases and 4 bases respectively, with 20 bases between them. The CDR3 is made up of 16 amino acids. Germline CDR1 and CDR2: KGHSH and LQKENI.

This clonotype was seen only a few times. The chain couples TRBV7-9 to TRBJ2-7; perhaps TRBD2 as D (6 bases). The CDR3 is made up of 16 amino acids. Per germline, CDR1 SEHNR and CDR2 FQNEAQ (reference sequence). V was clipped by 6 bases and J by 2 bases, with 20 bases between them. DNA for the CDR3: TGTGCCAGCAGTTCTATCGTTAGCGGAACAGCCTACGAGCAGTACTTC. Protein: CASSSIVSGTAYEQYF.

This clonotype showed up just a few times. This rearrangement joins TRBV18 to TRBJ2-7; perhaps TRBD2 as D (7 bases). Germline V gene sequence: CDR1 KGHSH, CDR2 LQKENI. V was trimmed by 0 bases and J by 7 bases, leaving 10 bases between them. There are 13 residues in the CDR3. CDR3 loop: CASSPPRGGEQYF. CDR3 in DNA: TGTGCCAGCTCACCACCCAGGGGAGGGGAGCAGTACTTC.